This T cell receptor (beta chain) was documented in a study of blood T cell repertoires in COVID-19. Study-wide background: COVID-19 samples from acute and convalescent phases originated in the United States, Italy and Spain. Sources were T cells, B-cell-depleted T cells, or PBMCs; the material itself was cDNA or gDNA.

The germline V gene has CDR1 MDHEN and CDR2 SYDVKM. CDR3 length: 14 amino acids. With V trimmed by 6 bases and J by 1 base, 1 base remained unmatched. Per the authors' pipeline: Amplifying reference gene primers gave estimates of nucleated cell counts. Generated by immunoSEQ multiplex PCR, the TCRdb table keeps only in-frame clones and is missing some. V, J and clone size were drawn from that table, and D and trimming were deduced from the DNA. Found here are some 330,000 clones, 88% of them singletons; the top ten hold approximately 4%. This TCR derives from a woman in her forties or fifties with active or convalescent COVID-19. The chain is built from TRBV28 and TRBJ1-1, with TRBD1 identical over 11 bases. Sequenced: peripheral blood. As DNA, the CDR3 is TGTGCCAGCAGAGGACAGGGGGCGAACACTGAAGCTTTCTTT. This encodes CASRGQGANTEAFF.